Here is one T cell receptor beta chain with its context. Libraries were prepared by immunoSEQ multiplex PCR; TCRdb keeps only in-frame clonotypes and omits some of them. The repertoire holds over a million clones, around 78% seen once, with 0.6% to 0.75% in the top ten. CD45RA-negative memory and CD45RA+ naive subsets were split from the CD4+ cells. The data were obtained in a study of shared clonotypes between healthy human individuals. Germline V gives CDR1 MDHEN, CDR2 SYDVKM. The CDR3 totals 13 residues. Trimming stripped 3 bases from V and 2 bases from J, with 8 bases between. Source material: memory CD4+ T cells from PBMCs. Subset indicated: CD45RA-negative fraction. The source of this sequence is a man in his late teens or twenties in good health. Some clones in this sample may be carry-over from other donors' samples. The rearrangement joins TRBV28 to TRBJ2-7; D gene uncertain. This chain's CDR3 is CASSLPHTYEQYF. CDR3 bases: TGTGCCAGCAGTTTGCCACATACCTACGAGCAGTACTTC.